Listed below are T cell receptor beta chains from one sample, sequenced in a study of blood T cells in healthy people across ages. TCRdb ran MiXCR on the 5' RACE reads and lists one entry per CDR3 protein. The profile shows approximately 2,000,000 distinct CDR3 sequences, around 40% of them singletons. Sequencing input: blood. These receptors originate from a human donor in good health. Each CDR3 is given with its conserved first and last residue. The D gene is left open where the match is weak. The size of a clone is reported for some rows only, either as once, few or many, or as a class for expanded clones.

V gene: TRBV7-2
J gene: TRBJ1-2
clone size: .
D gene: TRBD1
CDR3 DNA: TGTGCCAGCAGTTTAGTGACAGGGGAACCCCTTAACTATGGCTACACCTTC
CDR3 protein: CASSLVTGEPLNYGYTF

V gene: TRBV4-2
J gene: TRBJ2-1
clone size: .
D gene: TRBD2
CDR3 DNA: TGTGCCAGCACACCCTTAAGCGGGGGGGTAGTAAGTGAGCAGTTCTTC
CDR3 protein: CASTPLSGGVVSEQFF

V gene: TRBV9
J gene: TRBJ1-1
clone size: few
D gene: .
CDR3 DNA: TGTGCCAGCAGCGGGGGACCAAGGACTGAAGCTTTCTTT
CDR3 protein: CASSGGPRTEAFF

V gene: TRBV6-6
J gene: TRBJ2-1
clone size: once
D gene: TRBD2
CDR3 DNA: TGTGCCAGCAGTCCCTTCGGCGGGGGAGATAACAATGAGCGGTTCTTC
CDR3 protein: CASSPFGGGDNNERFF

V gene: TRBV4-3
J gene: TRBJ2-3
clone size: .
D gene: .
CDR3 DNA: TGCGCCAGCAGCCAAGAAATCGGAGTGCCAGATACGCAGTATTTT
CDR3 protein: CASSQEIGVPDTQYF

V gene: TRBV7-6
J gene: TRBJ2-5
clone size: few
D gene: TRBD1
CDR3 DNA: TGTGCCAGCAGCTTTGGACAGGGTGGGATGGGCGAGACCCAGTACTTC
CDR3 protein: CASSFGQGGMGETQYF

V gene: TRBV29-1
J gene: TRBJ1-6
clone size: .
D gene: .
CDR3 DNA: TGCAGCGTTGGAGATGACGCTTCACCCCTCCACTTT
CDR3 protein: CSVGDDASPLHF

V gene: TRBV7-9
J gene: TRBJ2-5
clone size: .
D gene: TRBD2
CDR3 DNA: TGTGCCAGCAGCGGACGGCTAGCGGGGGCCACTTGGGAGACCCAGTACTTC
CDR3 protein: CASSGRLAGATWETQYF

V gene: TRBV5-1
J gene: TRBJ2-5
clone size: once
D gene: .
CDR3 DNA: TGCGCCAGCAGCTTATGGGGGTTTTTGGAGACCCAGTACTTC
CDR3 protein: CASSLWGFLETQYF

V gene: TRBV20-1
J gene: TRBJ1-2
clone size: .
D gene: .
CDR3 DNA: TGCAGTGCAGGTTCCAGTTATGGCTACACCTTC
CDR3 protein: CSAGSSYGYTF

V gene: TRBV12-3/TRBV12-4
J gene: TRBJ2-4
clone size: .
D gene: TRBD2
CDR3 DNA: TGTGCCAGCAGCTCCACTAGCGGGGAGGGAAATGAGCAGTACTTC
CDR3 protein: CASSSTSGEGNEQYF

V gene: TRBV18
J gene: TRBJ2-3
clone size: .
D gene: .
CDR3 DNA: TGTGCCAGCTCACCTTCTGGAGCGTGGGCAGATACGCAGTATTTT
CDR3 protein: CASSPSGAWADTQYF

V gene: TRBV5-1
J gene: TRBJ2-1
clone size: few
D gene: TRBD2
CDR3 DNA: TGCGCCAGCAGCCTCCTGCTAGCGGGGGGGTACAATGAGCAGTTCTTC
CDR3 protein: CASSLLLAGGYNEQFF

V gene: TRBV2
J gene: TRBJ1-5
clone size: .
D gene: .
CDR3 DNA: TGTGCCAGCAAAAACAGATGGGATCAGCCCCAGCATTTT
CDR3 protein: CASKNRWDQPQHF

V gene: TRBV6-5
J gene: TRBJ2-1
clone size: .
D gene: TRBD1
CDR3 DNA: TGTGCCAGCAGTCCCTCTGGGACAGTCAGAGTGCAGTTCTTC
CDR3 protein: CASSPSGTVRVQFF

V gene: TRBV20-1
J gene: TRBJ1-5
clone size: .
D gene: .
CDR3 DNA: TGCAGTGCTAGAACGGCAGGGGATATTCAGCCCCAGCATTTT
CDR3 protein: CSARTAGDIQPQHF

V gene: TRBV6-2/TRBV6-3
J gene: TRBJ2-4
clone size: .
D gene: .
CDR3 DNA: TGTGCCAGCAGTTGGGACGACAAAAACATTCAGTACTTC
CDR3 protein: CASSWDDKNIQYF

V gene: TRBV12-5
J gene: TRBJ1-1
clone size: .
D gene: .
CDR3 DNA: TGTGCTAGTGGTTTATCGGTGTGGGGGGAAGCTTTCTTT
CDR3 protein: CASGLSVWGEAFF

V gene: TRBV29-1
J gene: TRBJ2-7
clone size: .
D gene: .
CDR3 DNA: TGCAGCGTTGAAGACGGGCAAACCTACGAGCAGTACTTC
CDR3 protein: CSVEDGQTYEQYF

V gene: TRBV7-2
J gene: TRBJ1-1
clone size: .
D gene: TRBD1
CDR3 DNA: TGTGCCAGCAGCTTAATTTGGGGAGGACAGGGTGAAGCTTTCTTT
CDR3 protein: CASSLIWGGQGEAFF

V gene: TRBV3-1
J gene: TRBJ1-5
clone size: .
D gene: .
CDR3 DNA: TGTGCCAGCGGTCCCGGGGGTAATCAGCCCCAGCATTTT
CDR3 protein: CASGPGGNQPQHF

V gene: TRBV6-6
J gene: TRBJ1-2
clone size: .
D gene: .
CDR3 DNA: TGTGCCAGCAGTTACGATTTAGGGGGGGATGACTATGGCTACACCTTC
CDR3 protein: CASSYDLGGDDYGYTF

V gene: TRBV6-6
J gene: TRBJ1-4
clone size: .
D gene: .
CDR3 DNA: TGTGCCAGCAGCGAAGATAGCAGCAATGAAAAACTGTTTTTT
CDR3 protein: CASSEDSSNEKLFF

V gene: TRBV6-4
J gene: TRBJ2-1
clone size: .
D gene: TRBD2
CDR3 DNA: TGTGCCAGCACCCCATGGGTAGCGGGGGCCCCTACCTACAATGAGCAGTTCTTC
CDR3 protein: CASTPWVAGAPTYNEQFF

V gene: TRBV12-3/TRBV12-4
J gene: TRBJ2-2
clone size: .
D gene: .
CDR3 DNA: TGTGCCAGCAGCTTGGGGCCGGGGGACACCGGGGAGCTGTTTTTT
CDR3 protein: CASSLGPGDTGELFF

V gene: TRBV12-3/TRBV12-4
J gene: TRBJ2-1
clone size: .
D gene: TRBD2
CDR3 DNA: TGTGCCAGCAGTCCCGGGGGGGACTACAATGAGCAGTTCTTC
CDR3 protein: CASSPGGDYNEQFF

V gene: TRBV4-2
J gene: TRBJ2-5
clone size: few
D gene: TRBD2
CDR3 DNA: TGTGCCAGCAGCCAAGTAGGCGGGGGGGTACCTGAGACCCAGTACTTC
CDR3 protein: CASSQVGGGVPETQYF

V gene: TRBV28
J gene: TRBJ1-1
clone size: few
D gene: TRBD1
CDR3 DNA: TGTGCCAGCAGACAGGGGTTCACTGAAGCTTTCTTT
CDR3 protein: CASRQGFTEAFF

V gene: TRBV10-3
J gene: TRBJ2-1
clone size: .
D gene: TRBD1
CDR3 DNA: TGTGCCATCAGCCTGACAGGGGGGGGTCACAATGAGCAGTTCTTC
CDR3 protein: CAISLTGGGHNEQFF

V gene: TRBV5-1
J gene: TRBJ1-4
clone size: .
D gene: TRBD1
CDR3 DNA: TGCGCCAGCAATACCGCCGGGACAGCGAATGAAAAACTGTTTTTT
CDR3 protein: CASNTAGTANEKLFF

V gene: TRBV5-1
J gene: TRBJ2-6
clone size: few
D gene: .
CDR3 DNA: TGCGCCAGCAGCACAACCCCAGACTCTGGGGCCAACGTCCTGACTTTC
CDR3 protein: CASSTTPDSGANVLTF

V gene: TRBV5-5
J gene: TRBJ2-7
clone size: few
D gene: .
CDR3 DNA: TGTGCCAGCAGCTTCCTATCAGCCCTTTGGAACCCCTACGAGCAGTACTTC
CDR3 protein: CASSFLSALWNPYEQYF

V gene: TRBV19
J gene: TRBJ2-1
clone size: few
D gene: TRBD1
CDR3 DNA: TGTGCCAGTAGTAAAAACCGACAGGGGGCGACGGACTACAATGAGCAGTTCTTC
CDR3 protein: CASSKNRQGATDYNEQFF

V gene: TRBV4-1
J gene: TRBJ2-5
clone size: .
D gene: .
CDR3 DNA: TGCGCCAGCAGCCAATCCAGAATGGAGACCCAGTACTTC
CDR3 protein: CASSQSRMETQYF

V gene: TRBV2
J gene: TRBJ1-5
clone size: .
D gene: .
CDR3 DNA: TGTGCCAGCAGTCCGAGGGATGGGAGTAACCAGCCCCAGCATTTT
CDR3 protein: CASSPRDGSNQPQHF

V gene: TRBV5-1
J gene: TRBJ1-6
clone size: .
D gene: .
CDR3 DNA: TGCGCCAGCAGCTCGGGCCCCGGGGATTCACCCCTCCACTTT
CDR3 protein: CASSSGPGDSPLHF

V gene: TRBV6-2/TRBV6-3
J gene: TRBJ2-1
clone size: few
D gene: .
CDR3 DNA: TGTGCCAGCAGTTACCATACCGGCGACAATGAGCAGTTCTTC
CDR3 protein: CASSYHTGDNEQFF

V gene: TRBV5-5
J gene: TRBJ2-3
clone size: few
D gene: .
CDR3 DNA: TGTGCCAGCAGCCGATACAGCACAGATACGCAGTATTTT
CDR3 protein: CASSRYSTDTQYF

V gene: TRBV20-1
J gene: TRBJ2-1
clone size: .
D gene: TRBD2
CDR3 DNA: TGCAGTGCTAGCGGGGGGGGTCGGGGCAATGAGCAGTTCTTC
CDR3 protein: CSASGGGRGNEQFF

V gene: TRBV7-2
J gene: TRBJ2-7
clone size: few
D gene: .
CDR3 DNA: TGTGCCAGCAGCTTAAGGTCGGGCTATACCTACGAGCAGTACTTC
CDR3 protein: CASSLRSGYTYEQYF

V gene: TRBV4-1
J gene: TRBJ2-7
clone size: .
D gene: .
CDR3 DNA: TGCGCCAGCAGCCAACTGGACAGCGTATACGAGCAGTACTTC
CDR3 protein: CASSQLDSVYEQYF

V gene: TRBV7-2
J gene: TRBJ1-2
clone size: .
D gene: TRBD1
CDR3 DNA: TGTGCCAGCAGCTTAGCGGGGACAGCGGACTATGGCTACACCTTC
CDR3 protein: CASSLAGTADYGYTF

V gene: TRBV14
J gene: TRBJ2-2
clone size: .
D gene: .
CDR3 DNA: TGTGCCAGCAGCCAAGATCTCCCCACCGGGGAGCTGTTTTTT
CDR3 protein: CASSQDLPTGELFF

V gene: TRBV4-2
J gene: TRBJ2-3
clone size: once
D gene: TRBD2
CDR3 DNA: TGTGCCAGCAGCCAAGATCTAGCGGGAGTGACGACGCAGTATTTT
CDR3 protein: CASSQDLAGVTTQYF

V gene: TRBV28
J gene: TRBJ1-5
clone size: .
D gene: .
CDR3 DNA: TGTGCCAGCACCCAGCAGGGAGTTGGTAGGGCCCAGCATTTT
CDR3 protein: CASTQQGVGRAQHF

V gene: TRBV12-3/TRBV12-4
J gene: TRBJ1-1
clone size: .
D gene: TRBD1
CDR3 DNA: TGTGCCAGCATCGCCCAGGGGGCAGGAACTGAAGCTTTCTTT
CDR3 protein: CASIAQGAGTEAFF

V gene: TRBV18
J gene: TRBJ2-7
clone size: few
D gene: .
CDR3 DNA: TGTGCCAGCTCACCACTAACAGGGACGGACGAGCAGTACTTC
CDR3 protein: CASSPLTGTDEQYF

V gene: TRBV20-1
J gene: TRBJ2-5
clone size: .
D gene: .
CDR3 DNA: TGCAGTGCTAGAGAAGGAGCGGGCGTGCGTGAGACCCAGTACTTC
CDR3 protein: CSAREGAGVRETQYF

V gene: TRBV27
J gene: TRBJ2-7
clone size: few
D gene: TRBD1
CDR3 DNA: TGTGCCAGCAGCCTTGACAGGGGTGTTTACGAGCAGTACTTC
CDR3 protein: CASSLDRGVYEQYF

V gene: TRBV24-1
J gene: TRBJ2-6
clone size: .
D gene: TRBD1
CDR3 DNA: TGTGCCACCAGTCCAGACAGGGGCTCTGGGGCCAACGTCCTGACTTTC
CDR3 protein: CATSPDRGSGANVLTF

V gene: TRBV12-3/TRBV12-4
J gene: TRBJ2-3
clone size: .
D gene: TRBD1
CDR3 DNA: TGTGCCAGCAGTCCCGGGACAGGGTCCACAGATACGGAGTATTTT
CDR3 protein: CASSPGTGSTDTEYF

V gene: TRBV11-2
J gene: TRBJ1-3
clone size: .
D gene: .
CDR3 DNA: TGTGCCAGCAGCTTAGTCGGGGGGCAGGAGGCTGGAAACACCATATATTTT
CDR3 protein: CASSLVGGQEAGNTIYF

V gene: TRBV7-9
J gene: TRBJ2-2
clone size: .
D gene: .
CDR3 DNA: TGTGCCAGCAGGCCCTCCTTGTTCGGCGGGGAGCTGTTTTTT
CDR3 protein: CASRPSLFGGELFF

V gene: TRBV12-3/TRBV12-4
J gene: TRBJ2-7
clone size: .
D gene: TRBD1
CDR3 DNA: TGTGCCAGCAGTTTAAAACAGGGGTGCGAGCAGTACTTC
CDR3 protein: CASSLKQGCEQYF

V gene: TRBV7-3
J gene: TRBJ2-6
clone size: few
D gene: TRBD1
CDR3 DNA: TGTGCCAGCAGCTTATTTGCGGGACAGGGAACTGGGGCCAACGTCCTGACTTTC
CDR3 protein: CASSLFAGQGTGANVLTF